The present T cell receptor (beta chain) was sequenced within a study of metastatic and nonmetastatic thyroid tumors. For the study at large: Patients with malignant and benign thyroid disease provided blood and tumor or nodule tissue, whose repertoires were compared.

Authors' analysis steps: Built for papillary thyroid cancer, a distant-metastasis classifier drew on CDR3 differences across clinicopathological groups. MiXCR reprocessed the PCR reads for TCRdb. Clone size and V and J calls follow TCRdb, not the original study. The table lists about 39,000 clones, roughly 19% of them singletons. Germline lookup yields CDR1 SNHLY and CDR2 FYNNEI. With 2 bases removed from V and 2 bases from J, the gap between germline ends came to 10 bases. The CDR3 has 14 amino acids. Study-level results: Malignant tumors reportedly showed significantly higher TCR beta diversity than benign nodules in both blood and tumor.

This clone was detected many times. The antigen is undetermined. Nobody among the patients had been given any treatment before thyroid surgery. Sequenced: blood. V usage is TRBV2 and J usage is TRBJ2-7; D may be TRBD1 or TRBD2 (5 bases each). The receptor's source is a female donor with papillary thyroid cancer or a benign thyroid nodule (not recorded which). Some clones in this sample may be carry-over from other donors' samples. CDR3 nucleotide sequence: TGTGCCAGCAGTGAATTGACGGGGCCCTACGAGCAGTACTTC. This codes for CASSELTGPYEQYF.